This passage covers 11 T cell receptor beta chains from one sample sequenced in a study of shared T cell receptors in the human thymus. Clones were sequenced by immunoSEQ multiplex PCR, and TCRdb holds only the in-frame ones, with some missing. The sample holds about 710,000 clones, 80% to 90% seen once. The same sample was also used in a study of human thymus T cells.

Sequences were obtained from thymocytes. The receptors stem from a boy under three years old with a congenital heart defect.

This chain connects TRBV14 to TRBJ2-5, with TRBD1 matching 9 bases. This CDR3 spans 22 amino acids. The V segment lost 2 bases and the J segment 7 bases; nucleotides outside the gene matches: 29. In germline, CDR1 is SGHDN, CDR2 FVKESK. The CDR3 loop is CASSQSPGRDRVFFGDLGTQYF. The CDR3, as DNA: TGTGCCAGCAGCCAATCCCCGGGGAGGGACAGGGTATTTTTTGGTGATTTGGGGACCCAGTACTTC.

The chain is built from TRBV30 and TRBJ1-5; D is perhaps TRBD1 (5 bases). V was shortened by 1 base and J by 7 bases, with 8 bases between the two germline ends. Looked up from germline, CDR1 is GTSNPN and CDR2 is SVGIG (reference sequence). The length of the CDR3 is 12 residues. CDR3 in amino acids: CAWSEGSQPQHF. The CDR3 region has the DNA TGTGCCTGGAGTGAGGGGTCCCAGCCCCAGCATTTT.

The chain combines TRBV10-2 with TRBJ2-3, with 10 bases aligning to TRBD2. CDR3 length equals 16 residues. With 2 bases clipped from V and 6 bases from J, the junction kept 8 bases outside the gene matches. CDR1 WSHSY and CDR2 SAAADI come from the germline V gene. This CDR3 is CASSESRLAGADTQYF. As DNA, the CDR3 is TGCGCCAGCAGTGAGAGTAGGCTAGCGGGAGCTGATACGCAGTATTTT.

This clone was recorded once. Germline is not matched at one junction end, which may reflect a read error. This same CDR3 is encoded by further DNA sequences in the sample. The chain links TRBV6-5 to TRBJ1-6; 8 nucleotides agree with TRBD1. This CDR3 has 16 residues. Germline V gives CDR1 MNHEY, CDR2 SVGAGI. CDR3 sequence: CASSYSDRAVNSPLHF. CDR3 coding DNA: TGTGCCAGCAGTTACTCGGACAGGGCGGTTAATTCCCCCCTCCACTTT.

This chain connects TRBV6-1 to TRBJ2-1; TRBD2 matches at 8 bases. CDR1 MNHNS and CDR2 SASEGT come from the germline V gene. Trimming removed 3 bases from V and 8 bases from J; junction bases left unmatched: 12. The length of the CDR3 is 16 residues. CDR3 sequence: CASSEGATGGVDEQFF. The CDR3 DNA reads TGTGCCAGCAGTGAGGGCGCGACGGGAGGGGTTGATGAGCAGTTCTTC.

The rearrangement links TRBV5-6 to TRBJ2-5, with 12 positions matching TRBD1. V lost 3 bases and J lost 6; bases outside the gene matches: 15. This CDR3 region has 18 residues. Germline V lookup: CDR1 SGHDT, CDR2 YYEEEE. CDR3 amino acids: CASSWGTGGAGPKQTQYF. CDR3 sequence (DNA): TGTGCCAGCAGCTGGGGGACAGGGGGCGCGGGCCCCAAACAGACCCAGTACTTC.

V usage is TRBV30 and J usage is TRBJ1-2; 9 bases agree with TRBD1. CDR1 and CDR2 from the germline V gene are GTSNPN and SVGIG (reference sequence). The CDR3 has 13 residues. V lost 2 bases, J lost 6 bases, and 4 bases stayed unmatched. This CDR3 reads CAWSLWTGDGYTF. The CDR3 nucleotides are TGTGCCTGGAGTTTGTGGACAGGGGATGGCTACACCTTC. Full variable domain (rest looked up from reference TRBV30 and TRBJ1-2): SQTIHQWPATLVQPVGSPLSLECTVEGTSNPNLYWYRQAAGRGLQLLFYSVGIGQISSEVPQNLSASRPQDRQFILSSKKLLLSDSGFYLCAWSLWTGDGYTFGSGTRLTVV.

CDR3 DNA sequence: TGTGCCAGCAGCCCCGGACAGTCCACTGAAGCTTTCTTT. This gives the protein CASSPGQSTEAFF. The chain recombines TRBV7-9 with TRBJ1-1, with a possible D match to TRBD1 (6 bases). The CDR3 is 13 amino acids. Deletions cut 5 bases from V and 4 bases from J, with 11 bases between. Per germline, CDR1 SEHNR and CDR2 FQNEAQ (reference sequence).

The CDR3 DNA sequence: TGTGCCAGCAGCGTAGAAACGGGGACAGGGGAGGGCGAGCAGTTCTTC. Translated, it gives CASSVETGTGEGEQFF. The J gene is TRBJ2-1, the V gene TRBV9, with TRBD1 matching 10 bases. V dropped 0 bases and J dropped 10; count of bases not matched to a gene: 10. The CDR3 spans 16 residues. Germline loops: CDR1 SGDLS, CDR2 YYNGEE.

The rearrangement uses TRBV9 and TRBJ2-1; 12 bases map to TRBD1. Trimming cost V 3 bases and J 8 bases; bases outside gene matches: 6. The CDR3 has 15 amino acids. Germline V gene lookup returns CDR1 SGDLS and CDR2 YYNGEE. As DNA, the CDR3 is TGTGCCAGCAGCGAGTGGGGACAGGGGGCTGATGAGCAGTTCTTC. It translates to CASSEWGQGADEQFF.

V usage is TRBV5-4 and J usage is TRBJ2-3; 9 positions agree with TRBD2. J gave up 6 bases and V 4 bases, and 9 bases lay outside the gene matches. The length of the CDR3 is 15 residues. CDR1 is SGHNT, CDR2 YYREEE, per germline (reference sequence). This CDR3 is CASSASSGRRDTQYF. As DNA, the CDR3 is TGTGCCAGCAGCGCTTCGAGCGGGAGGCGGGATACGCAGTATTTT.